This T cell receptor beta chain was captured by sequencing in a study of T cell responses to AZD1222 COVID-19 vaccine. Study-level results: Nearly half of unique spike-specific TCRs reportedly avoided B.1.351 and B.1.1.7 mutated regions. The span of vaccine-associated CD4 TCRs extended across spike, with dominance at 160-218 and 743-854.

Clones were read by immunoSEQ multiplex PCR, and TCRdb kept only the in-frame ones, dropping some. The top ten clones hold roughly 42% of a sample with 85,000 to 110,000 clones, 75% to 95% of them seen once. Of note for this clone: The antigen is unknown.

The sequence was collected from an adult in good health. The sample here was peripheral blood, taken on day 0 of AZD1222 vaccination.

Written as DNA, the CDR3 is TGTGCCAGCAGCCTGAAACCAATAGCCACGGTATCCGATACGCAGTATTTT. It translates to CASSLKPIATVSDTQYF. This sequence joins TRBV3-1 (or the pseudogene TRBV3-2) and TRBJ2-3; no reliable D call. Germline CDR1 and CDR2: LGHDT and YNNKEL (reference sequence). V lost 4 bases and J lost 6, with 23 bases in between. This CDR3 has 17 amino acids.